What follows are 31 T cell receptor beta chains derived from one specimen sequenced in a study of blood T cell repertoires in COVID-19. Clones were read by immunoSEQ multiplex PCR, and TCRdb kept only the in-frame ones, dropping some. The sample lists 150,000 or so clones, over 70% occurring once. Sequencing input: PBMCs or T cells enriched from blood (not recorded which). The source of these receptors is a woman aged 40 to 50 with acute COVID-19.

The chain is built from TRBV2 and TRBJ1-1, with D possibly TRBD1 on 6 matching bases. CDR1 SNHLY and CDR2 FYNNEI come from the germline V gene. The CDR3 is made up of 15 amino acids. V was clipped by 6 bases and J by 0 bases, with 14 bases between them. The CDR3 sequence is CASRPITGMNTEAFF. The DNA for the CDR3 is TGTGCCAGCAGGCCAATTACAGGGATGAACACTGAAGCTTTCTTT.

The CDR3 loop reads CARREQGDIANEKLFF. For the CDR3, the DNA is TGTGCCAGACGGGAACAGGGGGACATAGCTAATGAAAAACTGTTTTTT. V is TRBV19 and J is TRBJ1-4, with TRBD1 matching over 8 bases. CDR3 size: 16 residues. With V trimmed by 9 bases and J by 3 bases, 12 bases remained unmatched. The germline V gene has CDR1 LNHDA and CDR2 SQIVND (reference sequence).

The V and J genes are TRBV7-9 and TRBJ1-1, with a possible D match to TRBD1 (5 bases). This CDR3 region has 15 residues. Germline V lookup: CDR1 SEHNR, CDR2 FQNEAQ (reference sequence). Trimming took 9 bases from V and 5 from J, leaving 22 bases between them. The CDR3 here is CARSSLEGVETEAFF. In nucleotides, the CDR3 is TGTGCCAGAAGCAGTTTAGAAGGGGTGGAGACTGAAGCTTTCTTT.

The rearrangement joins TRBV13 to TRBJ1-3; tentatively, D is TRBD1 (5 bases). The CDR3 is 18 residues long. CDR1 and CDR2 (germline): PRHDT, FYEKMQ (reference sequence). The ends were cut back, 4 bases at V and 0 bases at J, with 19 bases in the middle. DNA of the CDR3: TGTGCCAGCAGCTCATGGGGGGGGACGGAAAGCTCTGGAAACACCATATATTTT. Translated: CASSSWGGTESSGNTIYF.

In its sample, this clone was seen a few times. CDR3 sequence (DNA): TGTGCCAGCTCCTCCCCCCAGGACTTCTCCCCTGAGCAGTACTTC. Its protein product is CASSSPQDFSPEQYF. The V and J genes are TRBV7-9 and TRBJ2-7; D is perhaps TRBD2 (5 bases). V dropped 8 bases and J dropped 7 bases, with 24 bases sitting between them. CDR1 and CDR2 (germline): SEHNR, FQNEAQ (reference sequence). CDR3 length: 15 amino acids.

V and J are TRBV7-6 and TRBJ2-5; 11 bases align to TRBD2. Per the germline V gene, CDR1 is SGHVS and CDR2 is FNYEAQ. The V gene end was trimmed by 1 base and the J gene end by 2 bases; junction bases not matched to a gene: 6. The CDR3 sequence is 17 residues long. CDR3 in DNA: TGTGCCAGCAGCTTAGGTGGGGGACTAGCGGTTCAAGAGACCCAGTACTTC. Translation: CASSLGGGLAVQETQYF.

The chain uses TRBV3-1 (or the pseudogene TRBV3-2) and TRBJ1-2; maybe TRBD1 (6 bases). The CDR3 extends over 13 amino acids. Deletions cut 1 base from V and 8 bases from J, with 11 bases between. CDR1 is LGHDT and CDR2 is YNNKEL in the germline V gene (reference sequence). In DNA form, the CDR3 reads TGTGCCAGCAGCCAAGGTCAGGGGAGAGGCTACACCTTC. Translation: CASSQGQGRGYTF.

To note about this clone: Germline is not matched at one junction end, which may reflect a read error. The chain has TRBV18 and TRBJ2-5; D unclear. The CDR3 extends over 11 amino acids. Germline loops: CDR1 KGHSH, CDR2 LQKENI. The CDR3 nucleotides are TGTGTCAGCTCACCCAAAGAGACCCAGTACTTC. Encoded protein: CVSSPKETQYF.

This chain connects TRBV13 to TRBJ1-3; D perhaps matches TRBD1 (6 bases). This CDR3 contains 15 residues. Germline CDR1 reads PRHDT; CDR2 reads FYEKMQ (reference sequence). Trimming took 4 bases from V and 7 from J, leaving 17 bases between them. The CDR3 region is CASSSVEGQGNTIYF. CDR3 bases: TGTGCCAGCAGCTCGGTTGAGGGTCAGGGGAACACCATATATTTT.

The V gene is TRBV4-2, the J gene TRBJ2-1; 7 positions match TRBD2. CDR1 and CDR2 (germline): LGHNA, YNFKEQ. CDR3 length: 18 amino acids. V was pared by 0 bases and J by 0 bases, with 8 bases of the junction left unmatched. The CDR3 DNA sequence: TGTGCCAGCAGCCAAGAACTTTCGGGGGGAAGCTCCTACAATGAGCAGTTCTTC. Protein product: CASSQELSGGSSYNEQFF.

This rearrangement joins TRBV5-1 to TRBJ2-1; 9 bases agree with TRBD2. Trimming at V came to 4 bases and at J to 6 bases, leaving 11 bases not matched to a gene. Per germline, CDR1 SGHRS and CDR2 YFSETQ. The CDR3 is 16 residues long. In nucleotides, the CDR3 is TGCGCCAGCAGCCCGGGGGTTAGCGGGAGCTCCAATGAGCAGTTCTTC. This encodes CASSPGVSGSSNEQFF.

This clone was counted many times. V usage is TRBV6-1 and J usage is TRBJ1-1; unclear D gene. Germline loops: CDR1 MNHNS, CDR2 SASEGT. Trimming removed 1 base from V and 6 bases from J, with 12 bases in between. CDR3 size: 14 residues. The CDR3 protein is CASSEVLAGSEAFF. The DNA for the CDR3 is TGTGCCAGCAGTGAAGTTCTGGCAGGCTCTGAAGCTTTCTTT.

The rearrangement uses TRBV19 and TRBJ1-1; 8 bases line up with TRBD1. This CDR3 region has 14 residues. Germline values: CDR1 LNHDA, CDR2 SQIVND (reference sequence). Trimming removed 4 bases from V and 6 bases from J; junction bases left unmatched: 7. CDR3: CASSTSAGGSEAFF. In DNA form, the CDR3 reads TGTGCCAGTAGTACCAGCGCAGGGGGCTCTGAAGCTTTCTTT. Supplemented by reference TRBV19 and TRBJ1-1, the full variable domain reads DGGITQSPKYLFRKEGQNVTLSCEQNLNHDAMYWYRQDPGQGLRLIYYSQIVNDFQKGDIAEGYSVSREKKESFPLTVTSAQKNPTAFYLCASSTSAGGSEAFFGQGTRLTVV.

The chain links TRBV5-1 to TRBJ2-7; weak D call: TRBD2 (5 bases). The germline V and J ends were trimmed by 0 bases and 2 bases, with 9 bases remaining between them. CDR3 length: 14 residues. Germline V gene data show CDR1 as SGHRS and CDR2 as YFSETQ. The CDR3 sequence: CASSLGLATYEQYF. DNA of the CDR3: TGCGCCAGCAGCTTGGGGCTAGCTACCTACGAGCAGTACTTC.

V gene TRBV7-6 combines with J gene TRBJ2-5; 7 bases line up with TRBD2. The germline V gene encodes CDR1 SGHVS and CDR2 FNYEAQ. The J segment lost 0 bases and the V segment lost 3 bases, leaving 4 bases of the junction unmatched. This CDR3 is built from 15 residues. The CDR3 nucleotides read TGTGCCAGCAGCTTTGGTAGCGGGCACCAAGAGACCCAGTACTTC. Encoded protein: CASSFGSGHQETQYF.

The chain recombines TRBV30 with TRBJ2-2, with 12 bases fitting TRBD1. This CDR3 spans 17 amino acids. Losses at the gene ends were 1 base for V and 3 bases for J; bases not matched to a gene: 6. CDR1 and CDR2 from the germline V gene are GTSNPN and SVGIG (reference sequence). CDR3 sequence (DNA): TGTGCCTGGAGTGGGGGGACAGGGGGCGATGACACCGGGGAGCTGTTTTTT. Translated, it gives CAWSGGTGGDDTGELFF.

The chain is built from TRBV2 and TRBJ1-6; weak D call: TRBD1 (5 bases). Germline V CDR1 and CDR2: SNHLY, FYNNEI. The germline V and J ends were trimmed by 5 bases and 9 bases, with 17 bases remaining between them. This CDR3 region has 15 residues. Written as DNA, the CDR3 is TGTGCCAGCAGTTCGGGACTCCCGGGCGGTTCACCCCTCCACTTT. It is translated as CASSSGLPGGSPLHF.

Only one count was recorded for this clone. The genes are TRBV7-3 and TRBJ1-1, with D perhaps matching TRBD1 (6 bases). CDR3 length: 16 residues. Germline V CDR1 and CDR2: SGHTA, FQGTGA. The V and J ends lost 1 base and 0 bases respectively, with 12 bases between them. Here the CDR3 reads CASSLNGPGVNTEAFF. The CDR3 bases are TGTGCCAGCAGCTTAAATGGTCCAGGGGTGAACACTGAAGCTTTCTTT.

V and J are TRBV9 and TRBJ2-2; 8 nucleotides match TRBD1. V lost 6 bases to trimming and J lost 3 bases; unmatched junction nucleotides: 13. Germline V gene lookup returns CDR1 SGDLS and CDR2 YYNGEE. The CDR3 covers 17 residues. The CDR3 reads CASNAGAGGKDTGELFF. The DNA for the CDR3 is TGTGCCAGCAACGCTGGGGCAGGGGGCAAGGACACCGGGGAGCTGTTTTTT.

The rearrangement links TRBV19 to TRBJ1-5, with 7 bases aligning to TRBD1. CDR3 size: 15 residues. Trimming removed 3 bases from V and 2 bases from J; junction bases left unmatched: 4. Germline V CDR1 and CDR2: LNHDA, SQIVND (reference sequence). The CDR3 sequence: CASSIDREGNQPQHF. CDR3 nucleotides: TGTGCCAGTAGTATCGACAGGGAGGGCAATCAGCCCCAGCATTTT. The whole variable domain, filled in from reference TRBV19 and TRBJ1-5, reads DGGITQSPKYLFRKEGQNVTLSCEQNLNHDAMYWYRQDPGQGLRLIYYSQIVNDFQKGDIAEGYSVSREKKESFPLTVTSAQKNPTAFYLCASSIDREGNQPQHFGDGTRLSIL.

The J gene is TRBJ2-3, the V gene TRBV7-3; 9 bases map to TRBD2. The trim removed 4 bases at V and 2 bases at J, leaving 4 bases unmatched. The length of the CDR3 is 15 residues. Germline CDR1 reads SGHTA; CDR2 reads FQGTGA. The CDR3 nucleotides are TGTGCCAGCAGCTCAGCGGGAGGCCCCACAGATACGCAGTATTTT. Translation gives CASSSAGGPTDTQYF. The full variable domain, rest sourced from reference TRBV7-3 and TRBJ2-3, is GAGVSQTPSNKVTEKGKYVELRCDPISGHTALYWYRQSLGQGPEFLIYFQGTGAADDSGLPNDRFFAVRPEGSVSTLKIQRTERGDSAVYLCASSSAGGPTDTQYFGPGTRLTVL.

The V gene is TRBV7-9, the J gene TRBJ2-1; 8 nucleotides align to TRBD2. Germline CDR1 is SEHNR and CDR2 is FQNEAQ (reference sequence). The CDR3 has 14 amino acids. V lost 5 bases, J lost 10 bases, and 10 bases stayed unmatched. This CDR3 is CASSPDLPGGEQFF. For the CDR3, the DNA is TGTGCCAGCAGCCCGGACTTGCCGGGGGGGGAGCAGTTCTTC. The full variable domain, completed using reference TRBV7-9 and TRBJ2-1, is DTGVSQNPRHKITKRGQNVTFRCDPISEHNRLYWYRQTLGQGPEFLTYFQNEAQLEKSRLLSDRFSAERPKGSFSTLEIQRTEQGDSAMYLCASSPDLPGGEQFFGPGTRLTVL.

The chain combines TRBV19 with TRBJ2-3, with D possibly TRBD1 on 5 matching bases. The CDR3 runs 14 residues. Germline CDR1 LNHDA, CDR2 SQIVND (reference sequence). V was shortened by 5 bases and J by 4 bases, with 13 bases between the two germline ends. The CDR3: CASSEGVGPDTQYF. CDR3 in DNA: TGTGCCAGTAGTGAAGGGGTGGGCCCAGATACGCAGTATTTT.

The chain carries TRBV5-1 and TRBJ2-3; 9 positions agree with TRBD2. J was trimmed by 0 bases and V by 7 bases; bases with no gene match: 3. This CDR3 comprises 14 residues. Germline CDR1 and CDR2: SGHRS and YFSETQ. The CDR3 region has the DNA TGCGCCAGCCGACTAGCGGCAAGCACAGATACGCAGTATTTT. Translation gives CASRLAASTDTQYF.

J is TRBJ2-1 and V is TRBV13; D is unclear. V was shortened by 9 bases and J by 6 bases, with 9 bases between the two germline ends. The V gene's germline CDR1 is PRHDT and CDR2 FYEKMQ (reference sequence). This CDR3 contains 11 residues. CDR3 sequence: CASMSGNEQFF. CDR3 nucleotides: TGTGCCAGTATGAGTGGCAATGAGCAGTTCTTC.

The rearrangement links TRBV28 to TRBJ1-2; maybe TRBD1 (5 bases). Germline CDR1 MDHEN, CDR2 SYDVKM. V lost 2 bases and J lost 8, with 9 bases in between. The CDR3 totals 12 residues. The CDR3 DNA reads TGTGCCAGCAGTTTAAGGGGATTAGGCTACACCTTC. Its translation is CASSLRGLGYTF.

The V and J genes are TRBV11-3 and TRBJ1-3; 12 bases are a match to TRBD1. The V segment lost 8 bases and the J segment 7 bases; nucleotides outside the gene matches: 6. The CDR3 extends over 14 amino acids. From germline, CDR1 is SGHNT and CDR2 YENEEA. CDR3 nucleotides: TGTGCCAGCGGGGACAGGGGGCTTCGGAACACCATATATTTT. It specifies CASGDRGLRNTIYF.

J is TRBJ2-3 and V is TRBV7-6; TRBD2 aligns across 7 bases. V lost 4 bases and J lost 6; bases outside the gene matches: 10. The CDR3 runs to 15 residues. The germline gives CDR1 SGHVS, CDR2 FNYEAQ. In nucleotides, the CDR3 is TGTGCCAGCAGCTCCCTACCGGGAGGAAGCGATACGCAGTATTTT. Translation gives CASSSLPGGSDTQYF.

The CDR3 protein is CASSQNLDVGRETQYF. CDR3 coding DNA: TGTGCCAGCTCCCAGAACTTAGACGTCGGCAGGGAGACCCAGTACTTC. The chain links TRBV18 to TRBJ2-5; unclear D gene. CDR1 and CDR2 (germline): KGHSH, LQKENI. This CDR3 comprises 16 residues. V lost 6 bases to trimming and J lost 5 bases, with 22 bases between them.

The sample holds one count of this clone. V and J are TRBV6-5 and TRBJ2-5, with 7 bases identical to TRBD1. CDR1 is MNHEY, CDR2 SVGAGI, per germline. The CDR3 runs 14 residues. V gave up 5 bases and J gave up 2 bases; unmatched junction bases: 5. CDR3 in amino acids: CASSIGGRQETQYF. In DNA form, the CDR3 reads TGTGCCAGCAGTATAGGGGGCCGGCAAGAGACCCAGTACTTC.

The CDR3 reads CATSGSQTGELFF. The CDR3 DNA sequence: TGTGCCACGAGCGGGAGCCAGACCGGGGAGCTGTTTTTT. The rearrangement links TRBV6-5 to TRBJ2-2; TRBD2 aligns across 8 bases. This CDR3 spans 13 amino acids. V gave up 10 bases and J gave up 5 bases; unmatched junction bases: 6. Germline lookup yields CDR1 MNHEY and CDR2 SVGAGI.